This entry features one TCR beta chain sequence. The antigen remains undetermined. The data originate from a study of CD8 T cells in ankylosing spondylitis. Study-level results: Reportedly, disease-linked clones are significantly enriched in ankylosing spondylitis patients' matched synovial fluid. Blood from ankylosing spondylitis patients appeared to carry a characteristic roughly 8-variant TCR beta motif. In peripheral blood, disease-linked CD8+ clones occurred at relatively low frequencies. Both synovial fluid and blood in reactive arthritis had previously been reported to carry some motif variants.

TCR beta libraries were made by quantitative 5'-RACE with molecular barcodes. TCRdb called the 5' RACE reads again in MiXCR, with one record for every CDR3 protein. The sample gives a few hundred thousand distinct CDR3 sequences, around 20% of which show up once; about 17% is in the top ten. The CDR3 contains 14 residues. The V gene's germline CDR1 is LGHNA and CDR2 YNFKEQ. Trimming took off 1 base at V and 6 bases at J, with 10 bases between the two ends. The chain combines TRBV4-2 with TRBJ2-1; a possible D gene is TRBD2 (5 bases). This sequence originates from a male donor with ankylosing spondylitis. The material sequenced was blood, either unsorted or a sorted T cell fraction (not recorded which). As DNA, the CDR3 is TGTGCCAGCAGCCAAGTAACCGCGGGCAATGAGCAGTTCTTC. Amino acids: CASSQVTAGNEQFF.